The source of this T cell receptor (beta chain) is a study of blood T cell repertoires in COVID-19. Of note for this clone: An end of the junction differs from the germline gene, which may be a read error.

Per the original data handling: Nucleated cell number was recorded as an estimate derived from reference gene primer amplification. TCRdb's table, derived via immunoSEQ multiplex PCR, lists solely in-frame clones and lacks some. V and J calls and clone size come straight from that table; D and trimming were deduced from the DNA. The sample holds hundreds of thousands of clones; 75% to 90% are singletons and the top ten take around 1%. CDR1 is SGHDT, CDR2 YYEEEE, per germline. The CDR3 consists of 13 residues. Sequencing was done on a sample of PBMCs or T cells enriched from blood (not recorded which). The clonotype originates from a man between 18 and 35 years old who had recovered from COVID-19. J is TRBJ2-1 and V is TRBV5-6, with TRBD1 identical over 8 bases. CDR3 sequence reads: CASTLDRVNEQFF. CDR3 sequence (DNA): TGTGCCAGCACCTTGGACAGGGTAAATGAGCAGTTCTTC.